A selection of T cell receptor beta chains follows, all from one sample in a study of blood T cells in healthy people across ages. TCRdb analysed the 5' RACE reads with MiXCR anew, one entry per CDR3 protein. The table lists just under 750,000 distinct CDR3 sequences, 22% of them singletons. Sequencing input: blood. These receptors were collected from a man in his sixties or seventies in good health. Each CDR3 is given with its conserved first and last residue. A D gene is named only where the DNA matches it firmly. The listing skips clone size in some rows; elsewhere it reads once, few, many or a size class.

j_call | d_call | v_call | clone_size | cdr3_nt | cdr3_aa
TRBJ2-7 | TRBD1 | TRBV6-5 | . | TGTGCCAGCAGTTACCTAGGGACAGGGGTTGGTGAGCAGTACTTC | CASSYLGTGVGEQYF
TRBJ2-3 | . | TRBV4-1 | few | TGCGCCAGCAGCCAAAGTCGCAGTCGAAGCACAGATACGCAGTATTTT | CASSQSRSRSTDTQYF
TRBJ2-1 | . | TRBV7-2 | . | TGTGCCAGCAGCCCTTACGGCAATGAGCAGTTCTTC | CASSPYGNEQFF
TRBJ2-3 | . | TRBV7-8 | few | TGTGCCAGCATTGCCCGGCTAGCCCCCACAGATACGCAGTATTTT | CASIARLAPTDTQYF
TRBJ1-1 | . | TRBV3-1 | few | TGTGCCAGCAGCCTCCCGGGCGTCGCTGAAGCTTTCTTT | CASSLPGVAEAFF
TRBJ1-2 | TRBD1 | TRBV7-9 | . | TGTGCCAGCAGCCCCAGGGACAGCAAATTGAAGGGCTACACCTTC | CASSPRDSKLKGYTF
TRBJ2-4 | TRBD1 | TRBV20-1 | . | TGCAGTGCTCTACAGGGGGGAACTTCAATAGCCAAAAACATTCAGTACTTC | CSALQGGTSIAKNIQYF
TRBJ1-2 | TRBD1 | TRBV7-9 | few | TGTGCCAGCAGCTTATCTTCAGGGACAGCGTGGGGCTACACCTTC | CASSLSSGTAWGYTF
TRBJ2-1 | . | TRBV28 | . | TGTGCCAGCCGAAAGGGGGGACTCTCCTACAATGAGCAGTTCTTC | CASRKGGLSYNEQFF
TRBJ2-1 | . | TRBV29-1 | once | TGCAGTGTGACAGTTACCTCCTACAATGAGCAGTTCTTC | CSVTVTSYNEQFF
TRBJ2-1 | TRBD1 | TRBV7-9 | . | TGTGCCAGCAGCAGGGGACAGGGGTTTGGGGATGAGCAGTTCTTC | CASSRGQGFGDEQFF
TRBJ1-1 | . | TRBV20-1 | few | TGCAGTGCTAGAGACGGACGGGAACGGGACACTGAAGCTTTCTTT | CSARDGRERDTEAFF
TRBJ1-2 | TRBD1 | TRBV3-1 | . | TGTACCAGCAGCCAAGGACAGGGCTTTGGCTACACCTTC | CTSSQGQGFGYTF
TRBJ2-2 | . | TRBV2 | few | TGTGCCAGCACCCTGACTACAGGAGGTAACACCGGGGAGCTGTTTTTT | CASTLTTGGNTGELFF
TRBJ2-1 | TRBD2 | TRBV7-9 | . | TGTGCCAGCAGCTCTCCTCTAAGCGGGGACGAGCAGTTCTTC | CASSSPLSGDEQFF
TRBJ1-6 | . | TRBV7-9 | few | TGTGCCAGCAGCCGGGACATGAGTATTCTAACCCTCCACTTT | CASSRDMSILTLHF
TRBJ2-2 | . | TRBV6-5 | . | TGTGCCAGCAAACGAACACAGTACACCGGGGAGCTGTTTTTT | CASKRTQYTGELFF
TRBJ2-7 | . | TRBV15 | many | TGTGCCACCAGCAGAGTAGTCTCTCCCTACGAGCAGTACTTC | CATSRVVSPYEQYF
TRBJ2-1 | . | TRBV29-1 | many | TGCAGCGTTGGTTCAGGGGACAATGAGCAGTTCTTC | CSVGSGDNEQFF
TRBJ1-4 | . | TRBV6-1 | . | TGTGCCAGCAGTGAATCTCCCACAACTAATGAAAAACTGTTTTTT | CASSESPTTNEKLFF
TRBJ2-1 | TRBD1 | TRBV7-2 | few | TGTGCCAGCAGCTTTCTTGGGACAGGGATGAATGAGCAGTTCTTC | CASSFLGTGMNEQFF
TRBJ2-5 | . | TRBV6-1 | once | TGTGCCAGCAGGTTCACACCTCTCGTGTACCAAGAGACCCAGTACTTC | CASRFTPLVYQETQYF